This is a list of T cell receptor beta chains from one sample in a study of T cell repertoires in cytomegalovirus infection. TCRdb analysed the reads with MiXCR anew, one entry per CDR3 protein. The repertoire has just under 500,000 distinct CDR3 sequences, around 30% of them found once; the top ten carry 15% to 20%. Their specific antigens are unknown. Sequenced here: cultured PBMCs, sampled from culture after CMV antigen stimulation. All receptors come from a human donor in good health (CMV status not recorded). Some clones in this sample may be carry-over from other donors' samples. Each CDR3 is given with its conserved first and last residue. D genes are given only for firm matches. Rows may omit the clone size; those that give it use once, few, many or a size class.

D	V	J	size	CDR3	DNA
TRBD1	TRBV6-8	TRBJ1-2	-	CASSPGGPTKYGYTF	TGTGCCAGCAGTCCAGGGGGGCCTACAAAGTATGGCTACACCTTC
TRBD1	TRBV9	TRBJ1-2	-	CASSPQGVGGYTF	TGTGCCAGCAGCCCACAGGGGGTCGGAGGCTACACCTTC
-	TRBV27	TRBJ1-5	few	CASSPAGEPQHF	TGTGCCAGCAGCCCGGCGGGGGAGCCCCAGCATTTT
TRBD1	TRBV7-2	TRBJ1-2	-	CASSSIFQGASGYTF	TGTGCCAGCAGCTCGATCTTTCAGGGGGCGAGTGGCTACACCTTC
-	TRBV7-2	TRBJ2-6	-	CASSSASGANVLTF	TGTGCCAGCAGCTCCGCTTCGGGGGCCAACGTCCTGACTTTC
-	TRBV6-2/TRBV6-3	TRBJ1-1	-	CASSIGSWTEAFF	TGTGCCAGTTCCATCGGGAGTTGGACTGAAGCTTTCTTT
TRBD2	TRBV4-3	TRBJ2-1	few	CASSQDAAGGTYNEQFF	TGCGCCAGCAGCCAAGATGCAGCGGGGGGAACATACAATGAGCAGTTCTTC
TRBD2	TRBV20-1	TRBJ2-3	-	CSARPPGREGRSTQYF	TGCAGTGCTAGACCCCCGGGGCGGGAGGGCCGAAGCACGCAGTATTTT
TRBD1	TRBV6-4	TRBJ2-1	few	CASSDGTGGFEQFF	TGTGCCAGCAGTGACGGGACAGGGGGTTTTGAGCAGTTCTTC
TRBD2	TRBV11-2	TRBJ2-3	many	CASSSKGLAGSTDTQYF	TGTGCCAGCAGCTCGAAGGGACTAGCGGGGAGCACAGATACGCAGTATTTT
-	TRBV11-2	TRBJ1-4	-	CASSLFRGHEKLFF	TGTGCCAGCAGCTTATTCAGGGGCCATGAAAAACTGTTTTTT
-	TRBV11-2	TRBJ1-5	-	CASSLQRAGQPQHF	TGTGCCAGCAGCTTACAACGAGCTGGTCAGCCCCAGCATTTT
TRBD2	TRBV6-1	TRBJ2-5	few	CASSNLAGGQETQYF	TGTGCCAGCAGTAATCTAGCGGGGGGACAAGAGACCCAGTACTTC
TRBD2	TRBV11-2	TRBJ2-1	-	CASSPYGGRRYNEQFF	TGTGCCAGCAGCCCCTATGGCGGGAGAAGGTACAATGAGCAGTTCTTC
-	TRBV7-2	TRBJ2-3	many	CASSTGWTDTQYF	TGTGCCAGCAGCACGGGGTGGACAGATACGCAGTATTTT
-	TRBV19	TRBJ1-1	-	CASSIKNTEAFF	TGTGCCAGTAGTATTAAAAACACTGAAGCTTTCTTT
TRBD2	TRBV12-3/TRBV12-4	TRBJ2-5	-	CASSFWTSGKETQYF	TGTGCCAGCAGTTTCTGGACTAGCGGGAAAGAGACCCAGTACTTC
TRBD1	TRBV6-2/TRBV6-3	TRBJ2-1	-	CASSLFGQDYNEQFF	TGTGCCAGCAGTCTCTTCGGACAGGACTACAATGAGCAGTTCTTC
-	TRBV9	TRBJ2-2	-	CASSDQRGGNTGELFF	TGTGCCAGCAGCGACCAGAGGGGGGGCAACACCGGGGAGCTGTTTTTT
-	TRBV6-2/TRBV6-3	TRBJ2-3	-	CASSYSRGSKDTQYF	TGTGCCAGCAGTTACTCGAGAGGCTCGAAAGATACGCAGTATTTT